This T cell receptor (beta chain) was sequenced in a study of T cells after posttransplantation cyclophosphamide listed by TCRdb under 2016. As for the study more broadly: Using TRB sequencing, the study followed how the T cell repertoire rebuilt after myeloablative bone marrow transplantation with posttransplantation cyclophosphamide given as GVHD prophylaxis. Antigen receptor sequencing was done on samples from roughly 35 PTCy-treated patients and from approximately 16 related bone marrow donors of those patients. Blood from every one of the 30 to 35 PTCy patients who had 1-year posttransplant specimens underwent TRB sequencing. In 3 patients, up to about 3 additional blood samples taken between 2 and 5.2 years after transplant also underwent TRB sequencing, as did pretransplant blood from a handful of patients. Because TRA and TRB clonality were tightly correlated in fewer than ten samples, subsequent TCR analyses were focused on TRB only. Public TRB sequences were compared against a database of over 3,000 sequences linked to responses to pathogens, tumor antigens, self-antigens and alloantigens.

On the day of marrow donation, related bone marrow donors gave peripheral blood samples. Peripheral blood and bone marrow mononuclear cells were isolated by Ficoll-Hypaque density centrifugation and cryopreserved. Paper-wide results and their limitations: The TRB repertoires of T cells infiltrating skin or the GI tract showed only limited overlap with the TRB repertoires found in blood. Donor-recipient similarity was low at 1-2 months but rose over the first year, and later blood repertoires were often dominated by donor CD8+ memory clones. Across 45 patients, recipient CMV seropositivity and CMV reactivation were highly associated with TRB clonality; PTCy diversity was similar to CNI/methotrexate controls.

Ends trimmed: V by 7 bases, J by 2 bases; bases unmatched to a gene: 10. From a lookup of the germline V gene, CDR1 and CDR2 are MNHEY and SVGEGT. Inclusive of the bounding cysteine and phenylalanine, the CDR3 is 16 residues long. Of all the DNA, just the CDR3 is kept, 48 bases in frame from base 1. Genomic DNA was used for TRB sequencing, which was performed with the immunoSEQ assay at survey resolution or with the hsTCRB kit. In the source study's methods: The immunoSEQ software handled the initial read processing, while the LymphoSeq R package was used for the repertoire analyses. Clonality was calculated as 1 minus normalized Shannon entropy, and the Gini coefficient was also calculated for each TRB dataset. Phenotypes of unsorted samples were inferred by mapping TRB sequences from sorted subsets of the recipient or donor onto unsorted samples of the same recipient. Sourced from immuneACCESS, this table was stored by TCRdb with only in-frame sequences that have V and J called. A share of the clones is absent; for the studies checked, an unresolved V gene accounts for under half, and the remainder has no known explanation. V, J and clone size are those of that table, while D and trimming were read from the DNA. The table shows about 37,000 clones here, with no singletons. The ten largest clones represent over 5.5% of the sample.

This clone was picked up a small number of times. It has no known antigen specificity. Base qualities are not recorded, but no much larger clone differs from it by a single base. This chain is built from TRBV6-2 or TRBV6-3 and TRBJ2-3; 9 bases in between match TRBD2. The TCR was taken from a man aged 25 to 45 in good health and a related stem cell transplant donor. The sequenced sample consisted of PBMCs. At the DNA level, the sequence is TGTGCCAGCACTTTAAGGCTAGCGGGGAACACAGATACGCAGTATTTT. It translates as CASTLRLAGNTDTQYF.